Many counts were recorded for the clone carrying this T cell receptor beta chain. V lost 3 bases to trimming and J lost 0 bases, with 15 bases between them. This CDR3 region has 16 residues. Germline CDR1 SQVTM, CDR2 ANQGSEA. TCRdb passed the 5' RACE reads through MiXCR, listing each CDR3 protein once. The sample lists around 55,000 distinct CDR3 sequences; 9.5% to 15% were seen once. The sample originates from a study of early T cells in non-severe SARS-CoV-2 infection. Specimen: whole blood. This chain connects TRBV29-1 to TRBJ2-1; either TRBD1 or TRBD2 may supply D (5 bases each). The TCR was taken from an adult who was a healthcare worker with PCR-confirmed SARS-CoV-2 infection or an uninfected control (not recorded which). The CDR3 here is CSVDTVGASSYNEQFF. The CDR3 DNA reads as TGCAGCGTTGATACAGTCGGGGCGAGCTCCTACAATGAGCAGTTCTTC.